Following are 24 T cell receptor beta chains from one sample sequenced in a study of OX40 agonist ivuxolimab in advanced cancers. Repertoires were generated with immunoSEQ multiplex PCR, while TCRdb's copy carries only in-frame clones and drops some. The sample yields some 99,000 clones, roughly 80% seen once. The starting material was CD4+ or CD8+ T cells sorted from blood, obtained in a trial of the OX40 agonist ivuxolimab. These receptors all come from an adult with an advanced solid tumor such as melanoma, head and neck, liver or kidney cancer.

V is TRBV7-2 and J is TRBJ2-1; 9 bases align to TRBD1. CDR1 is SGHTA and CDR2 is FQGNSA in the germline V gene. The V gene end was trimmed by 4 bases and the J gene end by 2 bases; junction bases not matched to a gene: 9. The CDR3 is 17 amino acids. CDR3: CASSSQVGQGAYNEQFF. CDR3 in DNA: TGTGCCAGCAGCTCTCAAGTGGGACAGGGAGCCTACAATGAGCAGTTCTTC.

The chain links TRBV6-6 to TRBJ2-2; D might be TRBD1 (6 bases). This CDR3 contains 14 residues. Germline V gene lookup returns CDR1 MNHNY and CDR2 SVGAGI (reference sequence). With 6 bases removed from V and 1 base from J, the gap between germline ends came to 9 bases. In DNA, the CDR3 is TGTGCCAGCAGCGACAGGAAGAACACCGGGGAGCTGTTTTTT. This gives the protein CASSDRKNTGELFF.

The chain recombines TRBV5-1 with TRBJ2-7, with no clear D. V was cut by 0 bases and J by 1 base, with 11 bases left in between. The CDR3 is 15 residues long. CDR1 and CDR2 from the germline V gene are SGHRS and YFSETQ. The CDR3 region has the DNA TGCGCCAGCAGCTTGGCCTCCCTTATATCCTACGAGCAGTACTTC. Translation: CASSLASLISYEQYF.

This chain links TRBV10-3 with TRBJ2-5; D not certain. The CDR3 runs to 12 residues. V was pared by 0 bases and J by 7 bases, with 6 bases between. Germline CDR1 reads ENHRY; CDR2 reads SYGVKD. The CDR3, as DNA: TGTGCCATCAGTGAGTCGACGGGGACCCAGTACTTC. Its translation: CAISESTGTQYF.

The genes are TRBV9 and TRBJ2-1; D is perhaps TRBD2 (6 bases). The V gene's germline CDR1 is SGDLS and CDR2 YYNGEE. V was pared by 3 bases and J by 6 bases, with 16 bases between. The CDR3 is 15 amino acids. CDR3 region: CASSARLLRGNEQFF. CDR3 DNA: TGTGCCAGCAGCGCTAGACTCCTGCGGGGCAATGAGCAGTTCTTC.

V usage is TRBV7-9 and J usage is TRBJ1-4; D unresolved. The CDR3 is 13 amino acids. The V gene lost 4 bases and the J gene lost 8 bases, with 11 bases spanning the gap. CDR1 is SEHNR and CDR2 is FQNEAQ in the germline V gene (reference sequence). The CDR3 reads CASSYGRGEKLFF. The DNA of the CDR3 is TGTGCCAGCAGCTACGGAAGAGGGGAAAAACTGTTTTTT. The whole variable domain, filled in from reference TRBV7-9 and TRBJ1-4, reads DTGVSQNPRHKITKRGQNVTFRCDPISEHNRLYWYRQTLGQGPEFLTYFQNEAQLEKSRLLSDRFSAERPKGSFSTLEIQRTEQGDSAMYLCASSYGRGEKLFFGSGTQLSVL.

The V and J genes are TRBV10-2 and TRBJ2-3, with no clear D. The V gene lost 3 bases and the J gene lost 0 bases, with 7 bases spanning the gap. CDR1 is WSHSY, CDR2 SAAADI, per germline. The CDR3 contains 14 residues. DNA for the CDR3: TGCGCCAGCAGTGACTTGACTAGCACAGATACGCAGTATTTT. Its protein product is CASSDLTSTDTQYF.

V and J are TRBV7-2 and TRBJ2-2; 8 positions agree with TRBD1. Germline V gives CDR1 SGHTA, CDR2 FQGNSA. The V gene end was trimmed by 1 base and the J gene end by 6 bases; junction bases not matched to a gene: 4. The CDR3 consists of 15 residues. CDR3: CASSLGQGIAGELFF. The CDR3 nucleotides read TGTGCCAGCAGCTTAGGACAGGGGATAGCCGGGGAGCTGTTTTTT.

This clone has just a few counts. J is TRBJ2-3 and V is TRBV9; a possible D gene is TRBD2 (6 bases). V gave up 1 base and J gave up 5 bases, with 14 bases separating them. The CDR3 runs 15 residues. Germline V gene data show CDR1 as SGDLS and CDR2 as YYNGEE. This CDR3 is CASSVRFGSGDTQYF. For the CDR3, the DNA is TGTGCCAGCAGCGTAAGGTTCGGGAGTGGAGATACGCAGTATTTT.

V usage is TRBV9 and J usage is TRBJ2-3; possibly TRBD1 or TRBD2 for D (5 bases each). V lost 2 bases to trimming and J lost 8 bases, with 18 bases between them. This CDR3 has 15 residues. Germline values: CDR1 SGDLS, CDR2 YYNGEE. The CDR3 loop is CASSVSSSLGGTQYF. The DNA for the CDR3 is TGTGCCAGCAGCGTCTCTAGCAGTCTTGGGGGTACGCAGTATTTT.

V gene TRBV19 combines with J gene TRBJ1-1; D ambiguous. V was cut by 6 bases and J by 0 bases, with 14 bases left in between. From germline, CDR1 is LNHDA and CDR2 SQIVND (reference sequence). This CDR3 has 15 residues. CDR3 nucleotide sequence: TGTGCCAGTAGGATTAGCCGATTAATGAACACTGAAGCTTTCTTT. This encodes CASRISRLMNTEAFF.

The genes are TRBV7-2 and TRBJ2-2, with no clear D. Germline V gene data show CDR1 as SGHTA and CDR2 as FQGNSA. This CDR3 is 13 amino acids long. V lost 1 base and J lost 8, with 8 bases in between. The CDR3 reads CASSLGGRGELFF. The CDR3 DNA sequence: TGTGCCAGCAGCTTAGGAGGCCGTGGGGAGCTGTTTTTT.

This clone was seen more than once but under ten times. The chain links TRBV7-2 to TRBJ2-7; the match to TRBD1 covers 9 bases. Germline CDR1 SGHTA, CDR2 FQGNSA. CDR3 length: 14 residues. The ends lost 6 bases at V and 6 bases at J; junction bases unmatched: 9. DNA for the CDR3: TGTGCCAGCAGACCTAGGACAGGGGCGCGCGAGCAGTACTTC. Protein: CASRPRTGAREQYF.

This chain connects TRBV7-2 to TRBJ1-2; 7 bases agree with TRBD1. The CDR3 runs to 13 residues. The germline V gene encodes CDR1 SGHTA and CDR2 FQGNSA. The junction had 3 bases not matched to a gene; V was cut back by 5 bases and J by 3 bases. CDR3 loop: CASSVGTDYGYTF. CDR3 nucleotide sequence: TGTGCCAGCAGCGTTGGGACAGACTATGGCTACACCTTC. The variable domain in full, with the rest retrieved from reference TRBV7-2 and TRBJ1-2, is GAGVSQSPSNKVTEKGKDVELRCDPISGHTALYWYRQSLGQGLEFLIYFQGNSAPDKSGLPSDRFSAERTGGSVSTLTIQRTQQEDSAVYLCASSVGTDYGYTFGSGTRLTVV.

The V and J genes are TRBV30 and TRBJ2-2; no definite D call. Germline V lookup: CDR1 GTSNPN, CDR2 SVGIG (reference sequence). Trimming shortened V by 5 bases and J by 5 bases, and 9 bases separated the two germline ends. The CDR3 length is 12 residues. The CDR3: CAWVFKTGELFF. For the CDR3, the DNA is TGTGCCTGGGTCTTCAAGACCGGGGAGCTGTTTTTT.

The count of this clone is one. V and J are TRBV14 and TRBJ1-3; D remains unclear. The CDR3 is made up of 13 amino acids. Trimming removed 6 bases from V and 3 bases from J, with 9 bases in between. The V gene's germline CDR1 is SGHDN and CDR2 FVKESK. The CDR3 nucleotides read TGTGCCAGCAGGGGTTTTAGTGGAAACACCATATATTTT. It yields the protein CASRGFSGNTIYF.

The DNA for the CDR3 is TGTGCCAGCAGTGCCTACCCGGCAGGGGACGGCGGGGAGCTGTTTTTT. This gives the protein CASSAYPAGDGGELFF. This chain links TRBV6-1 with TRBJ2-2; a weak D match, TRBD1 (6 bases). This CDR3 is built from 16 residues. V was cut by 4 bases and J by 7 bases, with 19 bases left in between. Germline CDR1 and CDR2: MNHNS and SASEGT.

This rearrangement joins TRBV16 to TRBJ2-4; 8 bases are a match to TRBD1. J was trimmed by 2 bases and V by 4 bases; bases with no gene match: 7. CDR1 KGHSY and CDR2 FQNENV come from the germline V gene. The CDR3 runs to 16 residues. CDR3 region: CASSPETGVTKNIQYF. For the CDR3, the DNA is TGTGCCAGCAGCCCCGAGACAGGGGTAACCAAAAACATTCAGTACTTC.

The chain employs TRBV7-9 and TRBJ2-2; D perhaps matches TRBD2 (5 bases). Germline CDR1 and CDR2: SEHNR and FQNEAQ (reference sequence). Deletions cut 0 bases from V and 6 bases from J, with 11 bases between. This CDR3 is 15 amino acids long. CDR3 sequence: CASSLARGEAGELFF. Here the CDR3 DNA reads TGTGCCAGCAGCTTAGCCCGGGGAGAAGCCGGGGAGCTGTTTTTT.

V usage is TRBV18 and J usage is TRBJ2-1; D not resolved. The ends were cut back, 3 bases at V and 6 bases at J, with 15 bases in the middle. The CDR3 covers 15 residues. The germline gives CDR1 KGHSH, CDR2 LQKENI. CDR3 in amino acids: CASSPPGRGGNEQFF. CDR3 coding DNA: TGTGCCAGCTCACCTCCCGGGCGAGGTGGCAATGAGCAGTTCTTC.

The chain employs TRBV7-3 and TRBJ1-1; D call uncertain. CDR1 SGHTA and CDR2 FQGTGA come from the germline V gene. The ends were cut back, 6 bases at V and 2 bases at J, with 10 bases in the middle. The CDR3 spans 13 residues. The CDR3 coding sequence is TGTGCCAGCAGGAAGGGTGGCAACACTGAAGCTTTCTTT. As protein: CASRKGGNTEAFF.

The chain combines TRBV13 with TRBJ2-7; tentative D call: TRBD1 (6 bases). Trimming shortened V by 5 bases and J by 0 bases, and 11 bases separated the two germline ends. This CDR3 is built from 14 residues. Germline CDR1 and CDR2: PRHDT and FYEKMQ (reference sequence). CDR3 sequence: CASSPGQSSYEQYF. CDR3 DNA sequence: TGTGCCAGCAGCCCGGGACAAAGCTCCTACGAGCAGTACTTC.

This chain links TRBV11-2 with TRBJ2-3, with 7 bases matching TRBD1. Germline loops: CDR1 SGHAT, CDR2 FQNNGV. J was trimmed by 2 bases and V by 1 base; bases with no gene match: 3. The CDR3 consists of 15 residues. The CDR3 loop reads CASSLAGQVTDTQYF. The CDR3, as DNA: TGTGCCAGCAGCTTAGCCGGACAGGTCACAGATACGCAGTATTTT.

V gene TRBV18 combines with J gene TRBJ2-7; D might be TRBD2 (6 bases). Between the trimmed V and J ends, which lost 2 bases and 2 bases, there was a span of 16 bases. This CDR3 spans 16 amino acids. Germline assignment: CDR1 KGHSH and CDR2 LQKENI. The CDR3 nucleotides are TGTGCCAGCTCACCAAGAGCCGGGACTCACACCTACGAGCAGTACTTC. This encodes CASSPRAGTHTYEQYF.